These 6 T cell receptor beta chains came from one sample sequenced in a study of T cells in Graves' hyperthyroidism and ophthalmopathy. RNA transcripts were the template for amplifying TCR beta CDR3 regions. First-round RT-PCR targeting the TCR CDR3 was performed with the HTBI primer set. TCRdb reprocessed the multiplex PCR reads with MiXCR, giving one entry per CDR3 protein. The sample holds about 420,000 distinct CDR3 sequences, approximately 14% seen once. Sequencing was done on a sample of blood. The receptors come from a woman aged 18-29 years with Graves' hyperthyroidism.

This chain links TRBV12-3 or TRBV12-4 with TRBJ2-5; 9 positions agree with TRBD2. The junction had 3 bases not matched to a gene; V was cut back by 3 bases and J by 4 bases. The CDR3 contains 14 residues. The CDR3 is CASSLAGGLETQYF. Here the CDR3 DNA reads TGTGCCAGCAGTTTGGCGGGGGGGCTAGAGACCCAGTACTTC.

In its sample, this clonotype was seen many times. The rearrangement joins TRBV7-2 to TRBJ2-4; a possible D gene is TRBD2 (7 bases). The CDR3 length is 16 residues. Trimming removed 5 bases at V and 9 bases at J, with 23 bases between. Germline-derived CDR1 and CDR2 are SGHTA and FQGNSA. The CDR3: CASSRGGAGARTIQYF. The CDR3 DNA reads TGTGCCAGCAGCCGCGGAGGGGCGGGGGCGCGGACCATTCAGTACTTC.

In this sample, this clonotype turned up a few times. The rearrangement joins TRBV6-1 to TRBJ2-5; perhaps TRBD2 as D (6 bases). The CDR3 consists of 19 residues. Germline CDR1 and CDR2: MNHNS and SASEGT. V lost 7 bases and J 3 bases, leaving 30 bases between the germline ends. In DNA, the CDR3 is TGTGCCAGCAAACCCTGGAATGGGGTTCGGAACGGGAGAGAAGAGACCCAGTACTTC. Residues: CASKPWNGVRNGREETQYF.

This clonotype has a handful of counts. This chain joins TRBV3-1 and TRBJ2-1; TRBD2 matches at 13 bases. Trimming removed 1 base from V and 0 bases from J; junction bases left unmatched: 12. The CDR3 is 21 amino acids. Germline-derived CDR1 and CDR2 are LGHDT and YNNKEL (reference sequence). CDR3 sequence (DNA): TGTGCCAGCAGCCAAGCTTGTTGCGGGACTAGCGGGGCACACTCCTACAATGAGCAGTTCTTC. Translated: CASSQACCGTSGAHSYNEQFF.

This clonotype was seen repeatedly, ten times or more. The rearrangement links TRBV7-2 to TRBJ2-3, with D possibly TRBD1 on 6 matching bases. The germline V and J ends were trimmed by 5 bases and 1 base, with 13 bases remaining between them. The CDR3 spans 15 residues. CDR1 and CDR2 (germline): SGHTA, FQGNSA. CDR3 loop: CASSATGFGTDTQYF. The CDR3 DNA is TGTGCCAGCAGCGCCACAGGGTTCGGCACAGATACGCAGTATTTT.

In this sample, this clonotype turned up many times. The genes are TRBV2 and TRBJ1-2; 7 bases are shared with TRBD1. J was trimmed by 4 bases and V by 5 bases; bases with no gene match: 7. The CDR3 loop spans 14 amino acids. The germline CDR1 and CDR2 sequences are SNHLY and FYNNEI. The DNA for the CDR3 is TGTGCCAGCAGTACACAGGGGTACGGCTATGGCTACACCTTC. Its translation: CASSTQGYGYGYTF.